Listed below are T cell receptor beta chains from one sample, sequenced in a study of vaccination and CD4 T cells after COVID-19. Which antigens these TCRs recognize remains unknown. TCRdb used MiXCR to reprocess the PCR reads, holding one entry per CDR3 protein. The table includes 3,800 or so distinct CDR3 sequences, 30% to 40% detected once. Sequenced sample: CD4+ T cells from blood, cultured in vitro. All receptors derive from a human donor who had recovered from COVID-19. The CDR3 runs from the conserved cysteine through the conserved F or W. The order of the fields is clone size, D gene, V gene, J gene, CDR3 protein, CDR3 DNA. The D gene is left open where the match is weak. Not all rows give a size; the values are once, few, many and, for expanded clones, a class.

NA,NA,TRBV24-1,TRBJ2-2,CATSDFRDVTGELFF,TGTGCCACCAGTGATTTCCGGGACGTAACCGGGGAGCTGTTTTTT
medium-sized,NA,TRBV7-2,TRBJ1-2,CASSLGQGSLGYTF,TGTGCCAGCAGCTTGGGGCAGGGGTCGCTTGGCTACACCTTC
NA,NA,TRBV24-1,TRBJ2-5,CATSASQTQYF,TGTGCCACCAGTGCCAGTCAGACCCAGTACTTC